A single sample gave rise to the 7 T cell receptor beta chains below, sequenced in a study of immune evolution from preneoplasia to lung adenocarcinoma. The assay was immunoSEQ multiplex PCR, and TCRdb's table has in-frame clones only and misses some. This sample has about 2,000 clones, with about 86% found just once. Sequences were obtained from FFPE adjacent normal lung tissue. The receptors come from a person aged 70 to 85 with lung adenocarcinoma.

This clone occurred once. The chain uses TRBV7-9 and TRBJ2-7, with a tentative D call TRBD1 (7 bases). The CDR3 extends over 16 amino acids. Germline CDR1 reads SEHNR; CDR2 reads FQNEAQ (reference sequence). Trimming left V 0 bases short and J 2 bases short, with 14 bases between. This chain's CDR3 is CASSLAQGGQTYEQYF. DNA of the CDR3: TGTGCCAGCAGCTTAGCCCAGGGGGGACAGACCTACGAGCAGTACTTC.

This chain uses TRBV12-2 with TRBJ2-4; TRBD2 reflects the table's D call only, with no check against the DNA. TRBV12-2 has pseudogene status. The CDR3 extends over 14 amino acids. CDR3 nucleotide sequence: TGTGCAAGTCGCTCATACTTAGCCAAAAACATTCAGTACTTC. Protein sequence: CASRSYLAKNIQYF.

The CDR3 here is CASSYLGQGSRTEAFF. CDR3 nucleotide sequence: TGTGCCAGCAGTTACCTTGGACAGGGCTCGCGGACTGAAGCTTTCTTT. The chain combines TRBV6-5 with TRBJ1-1; 8 nucleotides line up with TRBD1. CDR3 length: 16 residues. After removal of 2 bases from V and 5 bases from J, the junction contained 10 bases not matched to a gene. Germline loops: CDR1 MNHEY, CDR2 SVGAGI.

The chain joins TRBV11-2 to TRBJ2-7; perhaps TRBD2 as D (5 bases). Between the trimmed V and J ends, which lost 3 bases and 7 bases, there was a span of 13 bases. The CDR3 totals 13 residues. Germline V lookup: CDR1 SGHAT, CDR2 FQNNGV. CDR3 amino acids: CASSFIGREEQYF. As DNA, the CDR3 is TGTGCCAGCAGCTTTATAGGGAGAGAGGAGCAGTACTTC. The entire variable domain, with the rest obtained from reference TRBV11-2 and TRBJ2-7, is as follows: EAGVAQSPRYKIIEKRQSVAFWCNPISGHATLYWYQQILGQGPKLLIQFQNNGVVDDSQLPKDRFSAERLKGVDSTLKIQPAKLEDSAVYLCASSFIGREEQYFGPGTRLTVT.

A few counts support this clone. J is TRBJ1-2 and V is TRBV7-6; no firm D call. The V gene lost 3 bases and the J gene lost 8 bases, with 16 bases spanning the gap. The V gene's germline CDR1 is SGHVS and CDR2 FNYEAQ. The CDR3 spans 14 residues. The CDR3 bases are TGTGCCAGCAGCTTCAGACCAAGGGTAGGCGGCTACACCTTC. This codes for CASSFRPRVGGYTF.

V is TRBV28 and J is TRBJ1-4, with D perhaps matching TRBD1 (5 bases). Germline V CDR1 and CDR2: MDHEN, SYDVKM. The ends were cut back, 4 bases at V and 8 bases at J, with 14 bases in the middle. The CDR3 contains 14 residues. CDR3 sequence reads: CASSSGTLGEKLFF. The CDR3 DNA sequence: TGTGCCAGCAGTTCCGGGACGTTGGGCGAAAAACTGTTTTTT.

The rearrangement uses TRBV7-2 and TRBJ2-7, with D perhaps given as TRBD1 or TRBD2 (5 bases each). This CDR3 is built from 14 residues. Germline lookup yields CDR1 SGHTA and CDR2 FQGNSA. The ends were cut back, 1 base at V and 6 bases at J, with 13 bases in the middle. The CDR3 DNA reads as TGTGCCAGCAGCTTAGATGGGGGAAGCAGCGAGCAGTACTTC. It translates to CASSLDGGSSEQYF.